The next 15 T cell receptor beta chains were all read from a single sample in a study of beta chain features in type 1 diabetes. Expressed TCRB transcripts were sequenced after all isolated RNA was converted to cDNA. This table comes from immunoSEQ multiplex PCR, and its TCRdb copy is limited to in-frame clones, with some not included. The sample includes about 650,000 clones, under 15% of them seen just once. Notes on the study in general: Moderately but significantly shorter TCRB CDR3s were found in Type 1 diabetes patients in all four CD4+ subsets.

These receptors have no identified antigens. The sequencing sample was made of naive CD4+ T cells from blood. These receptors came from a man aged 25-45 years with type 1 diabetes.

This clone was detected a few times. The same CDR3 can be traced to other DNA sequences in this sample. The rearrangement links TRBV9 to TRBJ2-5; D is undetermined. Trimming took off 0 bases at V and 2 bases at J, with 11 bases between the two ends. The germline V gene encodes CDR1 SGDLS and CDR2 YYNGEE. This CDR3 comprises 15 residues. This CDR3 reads CASSVAGGRQETQYF. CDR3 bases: TGTGCCAGCAGCGTAGCTGGTGGACGGCAAGAGACCCAGTACTTC.

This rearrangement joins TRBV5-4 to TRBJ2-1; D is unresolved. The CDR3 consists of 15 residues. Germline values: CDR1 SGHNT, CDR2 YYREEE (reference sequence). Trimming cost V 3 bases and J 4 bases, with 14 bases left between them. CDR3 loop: CASSSPGNDYNEQFF. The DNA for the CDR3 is TGTGCCAGCAGCTCCCCGGGCAATGATTACAATGAGCAGTTCTTC.

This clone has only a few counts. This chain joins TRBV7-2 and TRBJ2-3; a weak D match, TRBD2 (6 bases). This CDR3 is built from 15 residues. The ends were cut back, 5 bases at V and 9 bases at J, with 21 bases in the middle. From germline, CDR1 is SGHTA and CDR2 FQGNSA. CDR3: CASSPKSPTSFTQYF. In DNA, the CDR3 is TGTGCCAGCAGCCCCAAGTCCCCTACTAGCTTCACGCAGTATTTT.

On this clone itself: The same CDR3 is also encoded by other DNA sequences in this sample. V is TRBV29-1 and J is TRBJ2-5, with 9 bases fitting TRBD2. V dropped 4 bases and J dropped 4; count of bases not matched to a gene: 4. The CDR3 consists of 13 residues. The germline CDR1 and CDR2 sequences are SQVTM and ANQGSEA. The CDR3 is CSVGLAVPETQYF. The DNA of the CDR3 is TGCAGCGTTGGACTAGCGGTGCCAGAGACCCAGTACTTC. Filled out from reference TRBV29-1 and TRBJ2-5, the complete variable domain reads SAVISQKPSRDICQRGTSLTIQCQVDSQVTMMFWYRQQPGQSLTLIATANQGSEATYESGFVIDKFPISRPNLTFSTLTVSNMSPEDSSIYLCSVGLAVPETQYFGPGTRLLVL.

This chain's CDR3 is CASSDRRQGNEKLFF. DNA for the CDR3: TGTGCCAGCAGCGACCGCCGACAGGGGAATGAAAAACTGTTTTTT. The rearrangement uses TRBV7-8 and TRBJ1-4; the match to TRBD1 covers 8 bases. V gave up 5 bases and J gave up 5 bases; unmatched junction bases: 7. Germline V gene lookup returns CDR1 SGHVS and CDR2 FQNEAQ. CDR3 size: 15 residues.

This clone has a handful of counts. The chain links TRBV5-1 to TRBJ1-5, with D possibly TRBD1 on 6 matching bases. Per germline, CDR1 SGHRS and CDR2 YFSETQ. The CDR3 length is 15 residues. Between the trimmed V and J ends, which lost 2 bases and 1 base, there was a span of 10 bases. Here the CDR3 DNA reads TGCGCCAGCAGCTTCACAGGGCAAAGCAATCAGCCCCAGCATTTT. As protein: CASSFTGQSNQPQHF.

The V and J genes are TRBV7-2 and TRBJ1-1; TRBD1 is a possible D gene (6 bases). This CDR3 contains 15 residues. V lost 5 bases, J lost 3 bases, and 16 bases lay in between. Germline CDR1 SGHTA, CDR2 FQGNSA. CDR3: CASSPSLGADTEAFF. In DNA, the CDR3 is TGTGCCAGCAGCCCCTCTCTGGGGGCTGACACTGAAGCTTTCTTT.

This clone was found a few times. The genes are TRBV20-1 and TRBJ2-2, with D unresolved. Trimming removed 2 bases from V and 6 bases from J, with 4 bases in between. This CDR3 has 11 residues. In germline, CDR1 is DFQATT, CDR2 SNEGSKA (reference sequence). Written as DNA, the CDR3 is TGCAGTGCTAGATACGCCGGGGAGCTGTTTTTT. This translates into CSARYAGELFF.

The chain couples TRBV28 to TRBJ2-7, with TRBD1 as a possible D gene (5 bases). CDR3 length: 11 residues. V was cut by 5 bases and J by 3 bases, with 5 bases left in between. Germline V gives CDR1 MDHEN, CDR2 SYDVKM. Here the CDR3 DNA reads TGTGCCAGCAGTGACAGCTACGAGCAGTACTTC. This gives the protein CASSDSYEQYF.

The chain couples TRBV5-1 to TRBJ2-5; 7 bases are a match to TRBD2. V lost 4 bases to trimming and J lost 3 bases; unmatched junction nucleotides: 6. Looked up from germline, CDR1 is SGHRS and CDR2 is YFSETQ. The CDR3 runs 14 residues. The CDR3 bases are TGCGCCAGCAGCCACCAAAGCGGGGAAGAGACCCAGTACTTC. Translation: CASSHQSGEETQYF.

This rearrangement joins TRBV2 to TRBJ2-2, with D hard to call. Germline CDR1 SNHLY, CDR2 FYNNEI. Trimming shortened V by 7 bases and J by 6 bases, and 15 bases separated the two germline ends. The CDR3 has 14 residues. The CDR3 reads CASNRQVPAGELFF. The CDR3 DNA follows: TGTGCCAGCAACCGACAAGTCCCCGCCGGGGAGCTGTTTTTT.

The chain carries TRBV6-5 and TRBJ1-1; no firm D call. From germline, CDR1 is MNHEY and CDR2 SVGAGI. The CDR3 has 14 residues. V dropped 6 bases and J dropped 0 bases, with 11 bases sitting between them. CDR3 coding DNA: TGTGCCAGCAGCCGCAGTAATATGAACACTGAAGCTTTCTTT. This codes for CASSRSNMNTEAFF.

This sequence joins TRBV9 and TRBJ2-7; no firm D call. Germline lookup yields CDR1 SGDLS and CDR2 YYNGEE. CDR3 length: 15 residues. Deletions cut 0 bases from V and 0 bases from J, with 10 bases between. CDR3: CASSVEGTSSYEQYF. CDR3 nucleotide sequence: TGTGCCAGCAGCGTAGAGGGCACGAGCTCCTACGAGCAGTACTTC.

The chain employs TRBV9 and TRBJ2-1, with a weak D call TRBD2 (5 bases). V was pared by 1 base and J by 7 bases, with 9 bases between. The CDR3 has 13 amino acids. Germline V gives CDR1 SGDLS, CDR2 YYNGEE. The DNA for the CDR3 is TGTGCCAGCAGCGTACCCCGAGGGAATGAGCAGTTCTTC. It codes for CASSVPRGNEQFF.

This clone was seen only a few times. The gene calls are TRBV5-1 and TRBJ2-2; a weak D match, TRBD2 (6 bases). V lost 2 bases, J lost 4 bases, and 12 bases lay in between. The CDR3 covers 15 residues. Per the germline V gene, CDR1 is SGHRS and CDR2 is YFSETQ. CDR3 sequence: CASSLAGHGTGELFF. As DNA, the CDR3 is TGCGCCAGCAGCTTAGCGGGTCATGGCACCGGGGAGCTGTTTTTT.